These T cell receptor beta chains were read from a single sample in a study of cytomegalovirus exposure and HLA in healthy donors. Assay: immunoSEQ multiplex PCR; the TCRdb copy retains only in-frame clones and omits some. The sample holds 200,000 or so clones. The sequenced sample was PBMCs. These receptors were collected from a boy aged 5-17 years in good health and CMV-seronegative. Each CDR3 is given with its conserved first and last residue. Fields, in order: J gene, D gene, V gene, CDR3 DNA, CDR3 protein. The D gene is left open where the match is weak.

TRBJ2-7 NA TRBV7-8 TGTGCCAGCAGCTTACACGGACAGTCCCTCTGGGAGCAGTACTTC CASSLHGQSLWEQYF
TRBJ2-5 NA TRBV7-2 TGTGCCAGCAGCCCTGGGTTTTGGGGGCCTCAAGAGACCCAGTACTTC CASSPGFWGPQETQYF
TRBJ1-5 NA TRBV5-6 TGTGCCAGCAGCTCCATGGGGGCTACGACCGCGGGAGAGCCCCAGCATTTT CASSSMGATTAGEPQHF
TRBJ1-4 NA TRBV7-2 TGTGCCAGCAGCGGACGGACGCGGGTGGGGGAAAAACTGTTTTTT CASSGRTRVGEKLFF
TRBJ2-7 TRBD2 TRBV5-5 TGTGCCAGCAGCCCTGAGCCCTCTATAGCGGGGGGCTCCTACGAGCAGTACTTC CASSPEPSIAGGSYEQYF
TRBJ2-5 NA TRBV29-1 TGCAGCGTTGAGGCAGGGATTTATAGGCAGAGAGAGACCCAGTACTTC CSVEAGIYRQRETQYF
TRBJ1-6 TRBD1 TRBV6-1 TGTGCCAGCAGCGATACCGGGACAGGGACCCCCCTCCACTTT CASSDTGTGTPLHF
TRBJ2-3 TRBD1 TRBV7-8 TGTGCCAGCAGCGCATGGGCGGGACAGGGCTCCACAGATACGCAGTATTTT CASSAWAGQGSTDTQYF
TRBJ2-7 NA TRBV5-1 TGCGCCAGCAGCCCATTATCCCAGGGGGGACAGCAGTACTTC CASSPLSQGGQQYF
TRBJ1-1 TRBD1 TRBV7-2 TGTGCCAGCAGCTACACTAAGGGGGCTTTAACACACACTGAAGCTTTCTTT CASSYTKGALTHTEAFF
TRBJ2-1 NA TRBV11-2 TGTGCCAGCAGCTTAACGTTCACGGGTAGCTCCTACAATGAGCAGTTCTTC CASSLTFTGSSYNEQFF
TRBJ2-3 NA TRBV18 TGTGCCAGCTCCCCCTCCACAGATACGCAGTATTTT CASSPSTDTQYF
TRBJ1-2 NA TRBV11-2 TGTGCCAGCAGCCCTTATTTGGCCTATGGCTACACCTTC CASSPYLAYGYTF
TRBJ1-1 NA TRBV9 TGTGCCAGCAGCGCCTCGGGAGGGATCGGGGTGAACACTGAAGCTTTCTTT CASSASGGIGVNTEAFF
TRBJ1-1 NA TRBV7-8 TGTGCCAGCAGCTTAGCGGAGGGTGGTGGCACTGAAGCTTTCTTT CASSLAEGGGTEAFF
TRBJ1-4 TRBD1 TRBV6-6 TGTGCCAGCAGGGACAGGGTAGGCGGTAGAGCGGAAAAACTGTTTTTT CASRDRVGGRAEKLFF
TRBJ2-1 TRBD1 TRBV9 TGTGCCAGCAGCGTAGCCCTGACAGGGAGTATTTACAATGAGCAGTTCTTC CASSVALTGSIYNEQFF
TRBJ2-3 TRBD2 TRBV19 TGTGCCAGTAGTCGATACGGACTAGCGAGGGGCACAGATACGCAGTATTTT CASSRYGLARGTDTQYF
TRBJ2-3 NA TRBV6-5 TGTGCCAGCGCATGGGGCGGAACCACAGATACGCAGTATTTT CASAWGGTTDTQYF
TRBJ2-1 NA TRBV5-1 TGCGCCAGCAGCTTCAACAATGAGCAGTTCTTC CASSFNNEQFF
TRBJ2-2 TRBD1 TRBV13 TGTGCCAGCAGCGCATACAGGGGGCGTACGAACACCGGGGAGCTGTTTTTT CASSAYRGRTNTGELFF
TRBJ2-7 TRBD1 TRBV10-2 TGCGCCAGCAGTGCTTTGGGACAGGGTTCCTACGAGCAGTACTTC CASSALGQGSYEQYF
TRBJ2-7 NA TRBV7-6 TGTGCCAGCAGCTTAGAGGGAGGTCATGGCCCCTACGAGCAGTACTTC CASSLEGGHGPYEQYF
TRBJ1-5 TRBD1 TRBV10-2 TGCGCCAGCAGTGGACAGGGTCGGAATCAGCCCCAGCATTTT CASSGQGRNQPQHF
TRBJ2-3 NA TRBV11-2 TGTGCCAGCACCCTTGTAGATGGCACAGATACGCAGTATTTT CASTLVDGTDTQYF
TRBJ1-1 NA TRBV18 TGTGCCAGCTCACCGGGGCAGGGGAGAATGAACACTGAAGCTTTCTTT CASSPGQGRMNTEAFF
TRBJ2-7 TRBD1 TRBV25-1 TGTGCCAGCAGTGACCGGGACAGCGCCTACGAGCAGTACTTC CASSDRDSAYEQYF
TRBJ1-2 NA TRBV6-6 TGTGCCAGCAGTTGGAGGGAAGGTGGCTATGGCTACACCTTC CASSWREGGYGYTF
TRBJ1-1 TRBD1 TRBV4-2 TGTGCCAGCAGCCACGCTCCGACAGGGGATGGCCCTGAAGCTTTCTTT CASSHAPTGDGPEAFF
TRBJ2-5 TRBD2 TRBV10-2 TGCGCCAGCAGTGAAGGACTAGCGGGGGGAGAAGAGCAGTACTTC CASSEGLAGGEEQYF
TRBJ2-7 NA TRBV9 TGTGCCAGCAGCCCCTCAGGGTTTAGCTCCTACGAGCAGTACTTC CASSPSGFSSYEQYF
TRBJ1-5 TRBD1 TRBV7-9 TGTGCCAGCAGCCCTGGGACAGACTTCAATCAGCCCCAGCATTTT CASSPGTDFNQPQHF
TRBJ1-4 NA TRBV7-9 TGTGCCAGCAGCTTAACAGATTCAAATGAAAAACTGTTTTTT CASSLTDSNEKLFF
TRBJ1-5 NA TRBV6-1 TGTGCCAGCAGTAGGGGGATAGGCAATCAGCCCCAGCATTTT CASSRGIGNQPQHF
TRBJ2-5 TRBD2 TRBV5-4 TGTGCCAGCAGCCTAACTAGCGGGGGGGGAGGGTCGGAGACCCAGTACTTC CASSLTSGGGGSETQYF
TRBJ2-7 NA TRBV28 TGTGCCAGCACGGTCCAGGGACTCTACGAGCAGTACTTC CASTVQGLYEQYF
TRBJ2-2 NA TRBV2 TGTACCAGCGCTCGGACGGGGGTTTACACCGGGGAGCTGTTTTTT CTSARTGVYTGELFF
TRBJ1-6 NA TRBV19 TGTGCCAGTAGTATAGGTGCAGGGAAGAATTCACCCCTCCACTTT CASSIGAGKNSPLHF
TRBJ2-5 TRBD1 TRBV7-9 TGTGCCAGCATCCCCTGGACAGGGGGCGATTTGGAAGAGACCCAGTACTTC CASIPWTGGDLEETQYF